This T cell receptor (beta chain) emerged from a study of blood T cell repertoires in COVID-19. Turning to the study itself: Sample material is recorded as cDNA or gDNA derived from T cells, B-cell-depleted T cells, or PBMCs.

Between the trimmed V and J ends, which lost 1 base and 6 bases, there was a span of 10 bases. In germline, CDR1 is SGHNT, CDR2 YENEEA. The CDR3 consists of 13 residues. This clone was seen more than once but under ten times. Method: immunoSEQ multiplex PCR; TCRdb's copy keeps in-frame clones and lacks some. The repertoire has over 200,000 clones, around nine tenths of them found once; the top ten carry about 9.8%. Input material: peripheral blood. The TCR was taken from a man in his forties who had recovered from COVID-19. This chain connects TRBV11-3 to TRBJ2-7; D is perhaps TRBD2 (6 bases). The CDR3 region is CASSLGGGREQYF. The CDR3 region has the DNA TGTGCCAGCAGCTTAGGGGGAGGACGCGAGCAGTACTTC.